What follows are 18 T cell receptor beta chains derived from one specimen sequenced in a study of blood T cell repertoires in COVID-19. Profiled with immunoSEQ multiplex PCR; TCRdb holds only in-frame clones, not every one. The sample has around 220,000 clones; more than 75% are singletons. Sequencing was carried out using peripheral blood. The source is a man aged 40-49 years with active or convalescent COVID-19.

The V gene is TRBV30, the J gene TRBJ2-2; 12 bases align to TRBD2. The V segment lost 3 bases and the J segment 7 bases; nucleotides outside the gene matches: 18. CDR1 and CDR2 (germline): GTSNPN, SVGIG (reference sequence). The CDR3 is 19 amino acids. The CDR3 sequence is CAWRLILLTSGRFGGELFF. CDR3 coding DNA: TGTGCCTGGAGACTCATCCTCCTGACTAGCGGGAGATTCGGCGGGGAGCTGTTTTTT. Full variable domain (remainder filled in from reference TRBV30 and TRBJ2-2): SQTIHQWPATLVQPVGSPLSLECTVEGTSNPNLYWYRQAAGRGLQLLFYSVGIGQISSEVPQNLSASRPQDRQFILSSKKLLLSDSGFYLCAWRLILLTSGRFGGELFFGEGSRLTVL.

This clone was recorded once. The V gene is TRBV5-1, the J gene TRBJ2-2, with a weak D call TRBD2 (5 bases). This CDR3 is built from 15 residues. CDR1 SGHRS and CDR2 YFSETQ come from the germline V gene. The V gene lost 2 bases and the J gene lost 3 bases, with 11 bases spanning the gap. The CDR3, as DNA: TGCGCCAGCAGCTTACGAGGGCGAGACACCGGGGAGCTGTTTTTT. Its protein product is CASSLRGRDTGELFF. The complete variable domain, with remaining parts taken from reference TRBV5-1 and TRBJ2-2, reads KAGVTQTPRYLIKTRGQQVTLSCSPISGHRSVSWYQQTPGQGLQFLFEYFSETQRNKGNFPGRFSGRQFSNSRSEMNVSTLELGDSALYLCASSLRGRDTGELFFGEGSRLTVL.

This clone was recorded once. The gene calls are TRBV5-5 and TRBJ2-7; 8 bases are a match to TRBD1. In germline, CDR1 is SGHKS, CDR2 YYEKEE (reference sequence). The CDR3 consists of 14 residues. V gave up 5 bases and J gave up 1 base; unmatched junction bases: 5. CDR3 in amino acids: CASRPGQGSYEQYF. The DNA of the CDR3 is TGTGCCAGCAGACCTGGACAGGGTTCCTACGAGCAGTACTTC.

CDR3 DNA: TGCGCCAGCAGCTTGGGGCCCGGGGGGGCCTCCTACGAGCAGTACTTC. Translated: CASSLGPGGASYEQYF. The chain recombines TRBV5-1 with TRBJ2-7; TRBD2 matches at 8 bases. CDR1 is SGHRS and CDR2 is YFSETQ in the germline V gene. There are 16 residues in the CDR3. V gave up 0 bases and J gave up 0 bases; unmatched junction bases: 5.

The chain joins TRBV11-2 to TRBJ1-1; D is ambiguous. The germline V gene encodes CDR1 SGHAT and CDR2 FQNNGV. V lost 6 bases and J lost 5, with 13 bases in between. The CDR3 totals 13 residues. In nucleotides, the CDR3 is TGTGCCAGCAGTTCCGGTGAATCAACTGAAGCTTTCTTT. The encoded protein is CASSSGESTEAFF.

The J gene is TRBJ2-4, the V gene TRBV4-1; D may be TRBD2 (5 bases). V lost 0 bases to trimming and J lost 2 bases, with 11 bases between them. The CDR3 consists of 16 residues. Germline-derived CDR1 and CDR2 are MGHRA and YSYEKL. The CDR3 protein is CASSQEIRGTKNIQYF. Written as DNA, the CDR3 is TGCGCCAGCAGCCAAGAGATACGAGGGACCAAAAACATTCAGTACTTC.

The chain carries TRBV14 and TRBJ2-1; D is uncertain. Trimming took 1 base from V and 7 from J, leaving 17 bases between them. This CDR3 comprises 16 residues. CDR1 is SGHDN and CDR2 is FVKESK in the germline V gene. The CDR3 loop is CASSQGFPYLLNEQFF. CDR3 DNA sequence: TGTGCCAGCAGCCAAGGGTTCCCTTACCTCCTAAATGAGCAGTTCTTC.

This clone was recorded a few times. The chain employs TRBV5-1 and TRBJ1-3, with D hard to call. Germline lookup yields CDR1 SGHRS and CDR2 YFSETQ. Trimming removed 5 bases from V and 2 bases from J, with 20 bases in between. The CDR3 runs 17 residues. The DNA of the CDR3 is TGCGCCAGCAGTTACTCCGGCCGGGGAGTAACTGGAAACACCATATATTTT. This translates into CASSYSGRGVTGNTIYF.

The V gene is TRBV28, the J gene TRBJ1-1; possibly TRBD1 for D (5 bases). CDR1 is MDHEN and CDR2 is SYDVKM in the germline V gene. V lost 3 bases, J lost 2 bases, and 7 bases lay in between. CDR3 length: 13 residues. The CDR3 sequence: CASSLTVNTEAFF. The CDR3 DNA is TGTGCCAGCAGTTTGACAGTAAACACTGAAGCTTTCTTT.

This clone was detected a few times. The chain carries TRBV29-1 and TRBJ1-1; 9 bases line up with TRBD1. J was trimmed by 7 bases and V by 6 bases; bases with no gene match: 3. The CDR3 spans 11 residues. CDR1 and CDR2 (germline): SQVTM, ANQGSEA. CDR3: CSVGQGIEAFF. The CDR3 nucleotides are TGCAGCGTAGGACAGGGGATTGAAGCTTTCTTT.

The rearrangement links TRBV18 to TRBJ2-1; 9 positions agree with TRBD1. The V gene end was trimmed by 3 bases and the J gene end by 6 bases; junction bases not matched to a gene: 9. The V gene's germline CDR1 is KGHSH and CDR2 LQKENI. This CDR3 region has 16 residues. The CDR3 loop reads CASSPPGQGLGNEQFF. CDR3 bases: TGTGCCAGCTCACCCCCGGGACAGGGCTTAGGCAATGAGCAGTTCTTC.

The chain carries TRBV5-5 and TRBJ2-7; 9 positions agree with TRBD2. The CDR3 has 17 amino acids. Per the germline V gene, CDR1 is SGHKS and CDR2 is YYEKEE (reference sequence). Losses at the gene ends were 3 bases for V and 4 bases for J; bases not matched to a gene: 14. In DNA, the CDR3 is TGTGCCAGCAGCTCTAGCGGGATCGGTTTGGCTTGGTACGAGCAGTACTTC. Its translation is CASSSSGIGLAWYEQYF.

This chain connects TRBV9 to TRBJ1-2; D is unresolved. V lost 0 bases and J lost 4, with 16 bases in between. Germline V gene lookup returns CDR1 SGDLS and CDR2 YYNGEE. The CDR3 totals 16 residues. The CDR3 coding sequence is TGTGCCAGCAGCGTAGCTAAACGTGAGGACTCCTATGGCTACACCTTC. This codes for CASSVAKREDSYGYTF. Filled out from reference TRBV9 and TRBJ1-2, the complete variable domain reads DSGVTQTPKHLITATGQRVTLRCSPRSGDLSVYWYQQSLDQGLQFLIQYYNGEERAKGNILERFSAQQFPDLHSELNLSSLELGDSALYFCASSVAKREDSYGYTFGSGTRLTVV.

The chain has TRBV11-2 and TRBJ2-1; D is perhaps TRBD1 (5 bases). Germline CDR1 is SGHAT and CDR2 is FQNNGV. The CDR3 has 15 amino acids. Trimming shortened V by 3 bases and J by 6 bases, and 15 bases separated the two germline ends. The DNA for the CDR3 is TGTGCCAGCAGCTTCCACAGGCTGGCCGTCAATGAGCAGTTCTTC. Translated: CASSFHRLAVNEQFF.

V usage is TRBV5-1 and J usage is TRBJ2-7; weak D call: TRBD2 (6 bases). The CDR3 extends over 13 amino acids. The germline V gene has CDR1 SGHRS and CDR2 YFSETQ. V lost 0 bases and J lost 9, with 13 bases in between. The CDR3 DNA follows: TGCGCCAGCAGCTTGGATGGCGGGGTTGGGCAGTACTTC. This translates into CASSLDGGVGQYF. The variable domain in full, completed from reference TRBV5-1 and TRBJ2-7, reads KAGVTQTPRYLIKTRGQQVTLSCSPISGHRSVSWYQQTPGQGLQFLFEYFSETQRNKGNFPGRFSGRQFSNSRSEMNVSTLELGDSALYLCASSLDGGVGQYFGPGTRLTVT.

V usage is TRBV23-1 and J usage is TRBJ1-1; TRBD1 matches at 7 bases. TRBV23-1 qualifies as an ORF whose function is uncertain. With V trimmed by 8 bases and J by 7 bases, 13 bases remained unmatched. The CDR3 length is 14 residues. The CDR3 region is CASLGGGTGVEAFF. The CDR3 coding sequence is TGCGCCAGCTTAGGAGGCGGAACAGGGGTTGAAGCTTTCTTT.

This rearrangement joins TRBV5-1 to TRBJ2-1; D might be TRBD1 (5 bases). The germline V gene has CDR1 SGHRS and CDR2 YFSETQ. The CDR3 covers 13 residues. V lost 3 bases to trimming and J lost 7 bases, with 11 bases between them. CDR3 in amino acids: CASSSRDRNEQFF. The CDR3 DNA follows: TGCGCCAGCAGCTCGAGAGACAGAAATGAGCAGTTCTTC.

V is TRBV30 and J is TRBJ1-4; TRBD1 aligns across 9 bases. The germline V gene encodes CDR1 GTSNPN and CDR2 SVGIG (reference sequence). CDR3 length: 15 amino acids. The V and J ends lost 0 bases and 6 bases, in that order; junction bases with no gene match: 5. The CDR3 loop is CAWSVGTGSDEKLFF. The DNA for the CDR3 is TGTGCCTGGAGTGTTGGGACAGGGTCGGATGAAAAACTGTTTTTT.